This TCR beta chain was documented in a study of identical twins. The CDR3 sequence is 14 residues long. J was trimmed by 4 bases and V by 4 bases; bases with no gene match: 2. Germline V gene data show CDR1 as SGHNT and CDR2 as YYREEE (reference sequence). A remark on this clonotype: The antigen is unknown.

One entry per CDR3 protein results from TCRdb running MiXCR on the 5' RACE reads. The sample yields 450,000 to 600,000 distinct CDR3 sequences, about 22% seen once. Findings and caveats of the study: Reduced insertions were recorded for abundant cord blood beta clonotypes, with no such pattern in memory repertoires. There was more out-of-frame TCR alpha sharing in monozygotic twins than models estimated.

These data also featured in a second study, about yellow fever vaccine responses in identical twins. In that study: It has been reported that, in twins, the vaccine T cell response seemed partly convergent and partly personalized.

The chain employs TRBV5-4 and TRBJ2-5; 12 positions agree with TRBD1. The source is a young woman in good health. The sequenced sample consisted of CD4+ T cells sorted from blood. The CDR3 sequence is CASSGTGGPETQYF. The CDR3 DNA follows: TGTGCCAGCAGCGGGACAGGGGGCCCAGAGACCCAGTACTTC.